This is a list of T cell receptor beta chains from one sample in a study of blood T cell repertoires in COVID-19. Some clones are missing from TCRdb's copy, which holds only in-frame ones; the method was immunoSEQ multiplex PCR. The sample carries over 200,000 clones, 83% recorded once. The sample taken for sequencing was peripheral blood. Receptor source: a woman aged 25 to 39 with COVID-19, enrolled during active disease. CDR3s include the opening cysteine and the closing phenylalanine or tryptophan.

v_gene: TRBV3-1/TRBV3-2
CDR3aa: CASSQSAGQAETQYF

v_gene: TRBV10-3
CDR3aa: CAISEWAGAPNTEAFF

v_gene: TRBV4-2
CDR3aa: CASSQELGAYSYEQYF

v_gene: TRBV10-3
CDR3aa: CAGARGTNTEAFF

v_gene: TRBV3-1/TRBV3-2
CDR3aa: CASSQDWKNRAGGYGYTF

v_gene: TRBV11-2
CDR3aa: CASSRGGDPQYF

v_gene: TRBV28
CDR3aa: CASSQGARNSPLHF

v_gene: TRBV6-5
CDR3aa: CASQRAPNYGYTF

v_gene: TRBV11-2
CDR3aa: CASSSEPLYNSPLHF

v_gene: TRBV30
CDR3aa: CAWQRPGPGNYGYTF

v_gene: TRBV19
CDR3aa: CASSMAHQETQYF

v_gene: TRBV6-2/TRBV6-3
CDR3aa: CASSYQGLAGPPSSYEQYF

v_gene: TRBV5-1
CDR3aa: CASRSSPGQLQETQYF

v_gene: TRBV9
CDR3aa: CASSAGGIDEKLFF

v_gene: TRBV11-3
CDR3aa: CASSLGESSYNEQFF

v_gene: TRBV15
CDR3aa: CATSRDRNTDTQYF

v_gene: TRBV19
CDR3aa: CASRGRGKGAYEQYF

v_gene: TRBV5-6
CDR3aa: CASSLSMNSNQPQHF

v_gene: TRBV6-5
CDR3aa: CASSYSIGGEKLFF

v_gene: TRBV7-2
CDR3aa: CASSLTGTGGKKLFF

v_gene: TRBV4-2
CDR3aa: CASSQVIAGEETQYF

v_gene: TRBV7-9
CDR3aa: CASSPGTPRGTEAFF

v_gene: TRBV13
CDR3aa: CASSSRSPNEKLFF

v_gene: TRBV7-2
CDR3aa: CASSLDETGFSYEQYF

v_gene: TRBV6-5
CDR3aa: CASSSQGGDTEAFF

v_gene: TRBV27
CDR3aa: CASSTWTGGSGRASEQYF

v_gene: TRBV2
CDR3aa: CASSVGRSSGNTIYF

v_gene: TRBV7-9
CDR3aa: CASSLGDRVTKNIQYF

v_gene: TRBV2
CDR3aa: CASRPGTYTYEQYF

v_gene: TRBV2
CDR3aa: CASSGGGQGRNTIYF

v_gene: TRBV18
CDR3aa: CASSPFGQGGGGELFF

v_gene: TRBV30
CDR3aa: CAWSVLVSGQGPSPLHF

v_gene: TRBV2
CDR3aa: CASSRTGEKLFF

v_gene: TRBV30
CDR3aa: CAWSVGGYGYTF

v_gene: TRBV27
CDR3aa: CASAPGHLSYEQYF

v_gene: TRBV5-1
CDR3aa: CASSPGDPGGAFF

v_gene: TRBV5-4
CDR3aa: CASSSRTSGGDLGETQYF

v_gene: TRBV19
CDR3aa: CASSIRRQGAGTEAFF